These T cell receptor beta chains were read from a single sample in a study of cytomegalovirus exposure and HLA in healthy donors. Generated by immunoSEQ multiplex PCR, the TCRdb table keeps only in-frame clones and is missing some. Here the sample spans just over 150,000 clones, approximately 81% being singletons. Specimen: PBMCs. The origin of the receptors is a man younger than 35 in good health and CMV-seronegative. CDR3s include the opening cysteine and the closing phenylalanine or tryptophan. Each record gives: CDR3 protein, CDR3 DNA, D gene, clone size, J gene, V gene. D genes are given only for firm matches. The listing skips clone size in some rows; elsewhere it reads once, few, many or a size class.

CDR3 protein: CASRQGQGTYEQYF
CDR3 DNA: TGTGCCAGCAGGCAGGGACAGGGGACATACGAGCAGTACTTC
D gene: TRBD1
clone size: NA
J gene: TRBJ2-7
V gene: TRBV6-1

CDR3 protein: CASSLTGGRGNYEQYF
CDR3 DNA: TGTGCCAGCAGCCTGACTGGCGGCAGGGGCAACTACGAGCAGTACTTC
D gene: NA
clone size: few
J gene: TRBJ2-7
V gene: TRBV27

CDR3 protein: CASSFSVGGTDTQYF
CDR3 DNA: TGTGCCAGCAGTTTTAGTGTGGGGGGGACAGATACGCAGTATTTT
D gene: TRBD2
clone size: NA
J gene: TRBJ2-3
V gene: TRBV27

CDR3 protein: CAISESRGTGELFF
CDR3 DNA: TGTGCCATCAGTGAGTCAAGGGGGACCGGGGAGCTGTTTTTT
D gene: NA
clone size: NA
J gene: TRBJ2-2
V gene: TRBV10-3

CDR3 protein: CASSSPGTDYNEQFF
CDR3 DNA: TGTGCCAGTAGTAGCCCCGGGACAGATTACAATGAGCAGTTCTTC
D gene: TRBD1
clone size: once
J gene: TRBJ2-1
V gene: TRBV19

CDR3 protein: CASSDRGPRDNEQFF
CDR3 DNA: TGTGCCAGCAGTGACCGTGGGCCCCGCGACAATGAGCAGTTCTTC
D gene: NA
clone size: NA
J gene: TRBJ2-1
V gene: TRBV25-1

CDR3 protein: CASSLVQMNTEAFF
CDR3 DNA: TGTGCCAGCAGCTTAGTACAAATGAACACTGAAGCTTTCTTT
D gene: NA
clone size: NA
J gene: TRBJ1-1
V gene: TRBV7-9

CDR3 protein: CASSLDRAGYGYTF
CDR3 DNA: TGTGCCAGCAGCTTGGACAGGGCCGGCTATGGCTACACCTTC
D gene: NA
clone size: few
J gene: TRBJ1-2
V gene: TRBV5-5

CDR3 protein: CACILQGRVYEAFF
CDR3 DNA: TGTGCCTGCATTCTACAGGGGCGGGTGTATGAAGCTTTCTTT
D gene: TRBD1
clone size: NA
J gene: TRBJ1-1
V gene: TRBV30

CDR3 protein: CASSSFTGTGVRNQPQHF
CDR3 DNA: TGTGCCAGCAGTAGTTTCACCGGGACAGGGGTACGAAATCAGCCCCAGCATTTT
D gene: TRBD1
clone size: NA
J gene: TRBJ1-5
V gene: TRBV28

CDR3 protein: CASSPSSRGYEQYF
CDR3 DNA: TGTGCCAGTAGCCCCTCTAGTCGAGGGTACGAGCAGTACTTC
D gene: NA
clone size: NA
J gene: TRBJ2-7
V gene: TRBV19

CDR3 protein: CASSPNGGAKNIQYF
CDR3 DNA: TGCGCCAGCAGCCCGAATGGGGGGGCCAAAAACATTCAGTACTTC
D gene: NA
clone size: NA
J gene: TRBJ2-4
V gene: TRBV4-3

CDR3 protein: CSASGPYGYTF
CDR3 DNA: TGCAGTGCTAGTGGGCCCTATGGCTACACCTTC
D gene: NA
clone size: NA
J gene: TRBJ1-2
V gene: TRBV20-1

CDR3 protein: CSAQTDTIYF
CDR3 DNA: TGCAGTGCTCAAACAGACACCATATATTTT
D gene: NA
clone size: NA
J gene: TRBJ1-3
V gene: TRBV20-1

CDR3 protein: CASSVEAGWADTQYF
CDR3 DNA: TGTGCCAGCAGCGTAGAAGCGGGGTGGGCAGATACGCAGTATTTT
D gene: TRBD2
clone size: NA
J gene: TRBJ2-3
V gene: TRBV9

CDR3 protein: CASSEKGGLGTEAFF
CDR3 DNA: TGTGCCAGCAGTGAGAAAGGGGGCTTAGGGACTGAAGCTTTCTTT
D gene: TRBD1
clone size: NA
J gene: TRBJ1-1
V gene: TRBV6-1

CDR3 protein: CASSLIELVLGQGSGNTIYF
CDR3 DNA: TGCGCCAGCAGCCTGATAGAACTTGTTTTAGGACAGGGCAGTGGAAACACCATATATTTT
D gene: TRBD1
clone size: NA
J gene: TRBJ1-3
V gene: TRBV4-1

CDR3 protein: CAIRGGGDQPQHF
CDR3 DNA: TGTGCCATCCGCGGGGGGGGCGATCAGCCCCAGCATTTT
D gene: NA
clone size: once
J gene: TRBJ1-5
V gene: TRBV10-3

CDR3 protein: CASSFDQGPQHF
CDR3 DNA: TGCGCCAGCAGCTTTGATCAGGGACCCCAGCATTTT
D gene: NA
clone size: NA
J gene: TRBJ1-5
V gene: TRBV5-1

CDR3 protein: CASSIVLRGRANYGYTF
CDR3 DNA: TGTGCCAGTAGTATAGTCCTGCGGGGGCGGGCTAACTATGGCTACACCTTC
D gene: NA
clone size: NA
J gene: TRBJ1-2
V gene: TRBV19

CDR3 protein: CASSYSTGMNTEAFF
CDR3 DNA: TGTGCCAGCAGTTACTCGACGGGAATGAACACTGAAGCTTTCTTT
D gene: NA
clone size: NA
J gene: TRBJ1-1
V gene: TRBV6-5

CDR3 protein: CASSLRRAGDGTGQTYEQYF
CDR3 DNA: TGTGCCAGCAGCTTACGTAGAGCAGGAGACGGGACAGGGCAGACCTACGAGCAGTACTTC
D gene: TRBD1
clone size: NA
J gene: TRBJ2-7
V gene: TRBV7-8